Below are 27 T cell receptor beta chains sequenced from a single sample in a study of T-cell memory formation after mild COVID-19. TCRdb re-called the 5' RACE reads with MiXCR, one entry per CDR3 protein. Of hundreds of thousands of distinct CDR3 sequences detected, approximately 29% appear once; the ten largest clones hold less than 15%. What was sequenced was PBMCs or a T cell subset sorted from them (not recorded which). These receptors all stem from an adult woman who had mild COVID-19 (a few samples of this study predate the infection). Cell type and time point are not known.

This clonotype was detected only a few times. The chain uses TRBV29-1 and TRBJ2-1; TRBD2 matches 14 bases. The J segment lost 8 bases and the V segment lost 5 bases, leaving 11 bases of the junction unmatched. Germline CDR1 reads SQVTM; CDR2 reads ANQGSEA. There are 16 residues in the CDR3. CDR3 residues: CSVRPGTSGSKYEQFF. The CDR3 DNA sequence: TGCAGCGTTCGACCCGGGACTAGCGGGAGTAAGTATGAGCAGTTCTTC.

The gene calls are TRBV7-2 and TRBJ2-7; D gene ambiguous. The ends were cut back, 0 bases at V and 2 bases at J, with 11 bases in the middle. This CDR3 is built from 15 residues. The germline CDR1 and CDR2 sequences are SGHTA and FQGNSA. The CDR3 DNA reads as TGTGCCAGCAGCTTAGCGCGTAACAGTGCCTACGAGCAGTACTTC. It specifies CASSLARNSAYEQYF.

The chain couples TRBV10-3 to TRBJ2-3; D not certain. The V gene lost 4 bases and the J gene lost 4 bases, with 9 bases spanning the gap. This CDR3 has 13 residues. From germline, CDR1 is ENHRY and CDR2 SYGVKD. The CDR3 reads CAISGPDSDTQYF. CDR3 coding DNA: TGTGCCATCAGTGGACCTGACTCAGATACGCAGTATTTT.

The gene calls are TRBV2 and TRBJ1-6; 12 nucleotides align to TRBD1. V was clipped by 9 bases and J by 8 bases; unmatched bases: 2. The CDR3 extends over 13 amino acids. CDR1 is SNHLY, CDR2 FYNNEI, per germline. The CDR3 sequence is CARGQGADSPLHF. The CDR3 nucleotides are TGTGCCAGGGGACAGGGGGCCGATTCACCCCTCCACTTT.

This clonotype has a handful of counts. The gene calls are TRBV12-3 or TRBV12-4 and TRBJ1-4; TRBD1 is a possible D gene (5 bases). This CDR3 is built from 13 residues. V dropped 5 bases and J dropped 7 bases, with 11 bases sitting between them. As DNA, the CDR3 is TGTGCCAGCAGTCGCACCAGGGTTGAAAAACTGTTTTTT. Translating gives CASSRTRVEKLFF.

The V and J genes are TRBV30 and TRBJ2-3; weak D call: TRBD1 (6 bases). The CDR3 is 15 residues long. V lost 5 bases and J 2 bases, leaving 17 bases between the germline ends. Germline-derived CDR1 and CDR2 are GTSNPN and SVGIG (reference sequence). The CDR3 loop reads CAWCLGGAATDTQYF. The CDR3 bases are TGTGCCTGGTGTTTAGGGGGAGCGGCCACAGATACGCAGTATTTT.

The CDR3 nucleotides read TGCAGTGCTAGGCCCAGTACCGGGACTAGCGTAGAGTACGAGCAGTACTTC. Translated: CSARPSTGTSVEYEQYF. The rearrangement links TRBV20-1 to TRBJ2-7; 10 bases align to TRBD2. V was pared by 3 bases and J by 4 bases, with 15 bases of the junction left unmatched. Germline V lookup: CDR1 DFQATT, CDR2 SNEGSKA (reference sequence). This CDR3 region has 17 residues.

This clonotype was recorded many times. The rearrangement links TRBV4-1 to TRBJ1-1; 8 bases match TRBD1. Trimming removed 5 bases from V and 0 bases from J; junction bases left unmatched: 11. The germline V gene encodes CDR1 MGHRA and CDR2 YSYEKL. The CDR3 length is 17 residues. The CDR3 protein is CASSYTGTGLMNTEAFF. The DNA of the CDR3 is TGCGCCAGCAGCTACACCGGGACAGGCCTTATGAACACTGAAGCTTTCTTT.

The table lists this clonotype with many counts. The CDR3 spells CASIGGARLNTGELFF. Here the CDR3 DNA reads TGTGCCAGCATAGGGGGGGCTCGCTTGAACACCGGGGAGCTGTTTTTT. The chain combines TRBV27 with TRBJ2-2; weak D call: TRBD2 (7 bases). Germline CDR1 and CDR2: MNHEY and SMNVEV (reference sequence). The CDR3 totals 16 residues. Deletions cut 7 bases from V and 1 base from J, with 16 bases between.

V gene TRBV5-1 combines with J gene TRBJ2-3; D not resolved. From germline, CDR1 is SGHRS and CDR2 YFSETQ. The CDR3 sequence is 14 residues long. V lost 6 bases and J 2 bases, leaving 13 bases between the germline ends. The DNA for the CDR3 is TGCGCCAGCACCAGTTCCACCACCACAGATACGCAGTATTTT. It encodes CASTSSTTTDTQYF.

This clonotype was seen at least ten times. The chain has TRBV5-1 and TRBJ2-7; D may be TRBD1 (6 bases). The CDR3 has 14 amino acids. CDR1 SGHRS and CDR2 YFSETQ come from the germline V gene. V shed 2 bases and J shed 4 bases, with 13 bases lying between them. The CDR3 loop is CASSLGNRAYEQYF. CDR3 sequence (DNA): TGCGCCAGCAGCTTAGGAAACAGGGCGTACGAGCAGTACTTC.

The rearrangement uses TRBV6-6 and TRBJ2-2; D is ambiguous. The germline V and J ends were trimmed by 5 bases and 10 bases, with 20 bases remaining between them. This CDR3 is built from 15 residues. Germline V CDR1 and CDR2: MNHNY, SVGAGI (reference sequence). CDR3 sequence (DNA): TGTGCCAGCAGTGCACCGCTATCGCTGGAGATGGAGCTGTTTTTT. Amino acids: CASSAPLSLEMELFF.

On this clonotype: The CDR3 carries no conserved terminal phenylalanine or tryptophan, so it likely arises from a read error. The V call is TRBV7-9, the J call TRBJ1-2; possibly TRBD1 for D (5 bases). The ends were cut back, 0 bases at V and 7 bases at J, with 9 bases in the middle. This CDR3 region has 13 residues. The germline CDR1 and CDR2 sequences are SEHNR and FQNEAQ (reference sequence). The CDR3, as DNA: TGTGCCAGCAGCTTAGCCGGGGGGTCTGGCTACACCTTA. It encodes CASSLAGGSGYTL.

CDR3 in DNA: TGTGCCAGCAGCGTAACCGTAGCGGGGACCTACGAGCAGTACTTC. It translates to CASSVTVAGTYEQYF. The rearrangement joins TRBV9 to TRBJ2-7; 8 bases line up with TRBD2. Germline CDR1 and CDR2: SGDLS and YYNGEE. The V gene end was trimmed by 1 base and the J gene end by 2 bases; junction bases not matched to a gene: 5. The CDR3 spans 15 residues.

The chain recombines TRBV7-2 with TRBJ2-5; 7 bases fit TRBD2. CDR3 size: 15 residues. V lost 4 bases and J lost 5; bases outside the gene matches: 10. In germline, CDR1 is SGHTA, CDR2 FQGNSA. The CDR3 coding sequence is TGTGCCAGCAGCTCCCGGGGAGGGAGAGGGGAGACCCAGTACTTC. This encodes CASSSRGGRGETQYF.

This clonotype was seen once. The chain is built from TRBV19 and TRBJ1-5; D is ambiguous. The V and J ends lost 3 bases and 0 bases respectively, with 9 bases between them. Germline assignment: CDR1 LNHDA and CDR2 SQIVND (reference sequence). The CDR3 has 15 amino acids. CDR3 in amino acids: CASSMGSYSNQPQHF. CDR3 DNA sequence: TGTGCCAGTAGTATGGGGTCCTATAGCAATCAGCCCCAGCATTTT.

This chain connects TRBV15 to TRBJ2-3; D perhaps matches TRBD2 (6 bases). CDR1 is LNHNV, CDR2 YYDKDF, per germline (reference sequence). This CDR3 is 15 amino acids long. The V and J ends lost 4 bases and 1 base respectively, with 12 bases between them. The CDR3 reads CATSTPWGGTDTQYF. CDR3 nucleotides: TGTGCCACCAGCACCCCGTGGGGGGGCACAGATACGCAGTATTTT. The full variable domain, rest sourced from reference TRBV15 and TRBJ2-3, is DAMVIQNPRYQVTQFGKPVTLSCSQTLNHNVMYWYQQKSSQAPKLLFHYYDKDFNNEADTPDNFQSRRPNTSFCFLDIRSPGLGDTAMYLCATSTPWGGTDTQYFGPGTRLTVL.

This clonotype has just a few counts. In DNA, the CDR3 is TGTGCCAGCAGCCATGGCAGGGGGCCTCGAAATTCACCCCTCCACTTT. The encoded protein is CASSHGRGPRNSPLHF. The chain combines TRBV3-1 with TRBJ1-6, with 8 bases that match TRBD1. Germline trimming cut 3 bases from V and 7 bases from J; bases unmatched to any gene: 8. Germline values: CDR1 LGHDT, CDR2 YNNKEL (reference sequence). The CDR3 consists of 16 residues.

This chain connects TRBV7-2 to TRBJ2-7, with D uncertain. The V end was cut by 5 bases, the J end by 1 base, with 9 bases between. In germline, CDR1 is SGHTA, CDR2 FQGNSA. The CDR3 runs to 13 residues. The CDR3 bases are TGTGCCAGCAGCAAGCCTGGGTCCTACGAGCAGTACTTC. Residues: CASSKPGSYEQYF. The whole variable domain, filled in from reference TRBV7-2 and TRBJ2-7, reads GAGVSQSPSNKVTEKGKDVELRCDPISGHTALYWYRQSLGQGLEFLIYFQGNSAPDKSGLPSDRFSAERTGGSVSTLTIQRTQQEDSAVYLCASSKPGSYEQYFGPGTRLTVT.

This chain links TRBV20-1 with TRBJ2-7, with D unresolved. V was trimmed by 1 base and J by 2 bases, leaving 12 bases between them. This CDR3 is built from 14 residues. The V gene's germline CDR1 is DFQATT and CDR2 SNEGSKA (reference sequence). The CDR3 sequence is CSARVLDTPYEQYF. The CDR3, as DNA: TGCAGTGCTAGAGTTCTTGACACTCCCTACGAGCAGTACTTC.

The table lists this clonotype with a count of one. The V call is TRBV6-5, the J call TRBJ1-5; 8 nucleotides line up with TRBD1. Per germline, CDR1 MNHEY and CDR2 SVGAGI. Trimming at V came to 5 bases and at J to 3 bases, leaving 6 bases not matched to a gene. The CDR3 runs to 15 residues. In nucleotides, the CDR3 is TGTGCCAGCAGTCCGGACAGGGCGTTCAATCAGCCCCAGCATTTT. It codes for CASSPDRAFNQPQHF.

This clonotype was observed a handful of times. The chain uses TRBV7-2 and TRBJ2-5, with D unresolved. Germline V CDR1 and CDR2: SGHTA, FQGNSA. The ends were cut back, 2 bases at V and 0 bases at J, with 7 bases in the middle. The CDR3 spans 14 residues. The CDR3 sequence: CASSLNGYQETQYF. CDR3 nucleotides: TGTGCCAGCAGCTTAAACGGCTACCAAGAGACCCAGTACTTC.

The chain combines TRBV29-1 with TRBJ2-7; 8 bases are shared with TRBD1. This CDR3 has 13 residues. V gave up 4 bases and J gave up 3 bases; unmatched junction bases: 5. Germline CDR1 is SQVTM and CDR2 is ANQGSEA. CDR3 sequence: CSVAGQGIYEQYF. DNA of the CDR3: TGCAGCGTTGCCGGACAGGGAATCTACGAGCAGTACTTC.

This clonotype was detected a few times. The V and J genes are TRBV7-8 and TRBJ2-4; D is possibly TRBD1 (5 bases). The CDR3 contains 15 residues. V gave up 5 bases and J gave up 2 bases, with 13 bases separating them. Per the germline V gene, CDR1 is SGHVS and CDR2 is FQNEAQ. CDR3 sequence: CASSPMSGSKNIQYF. The CDR3 region has the DNA TGTGCCAGCAGCCCCATGTCAGGGTCCAAAAACATTCAGTACTTC.

The genes are TRBV7-2 and TRBJ2-7; 7 bases match TRBD1. CDR1 and CDR2 (germline): SGHTA, FQGNSA. Trimming removed 0 bases from V and 5 bases from J; junction bases left unmatched: 7. The CDR3 extends over 15 amino acids. This CDR3 reads CASSLATRGLDEQYF. CDR3 DNA: TGTGCCAGCAGCTTAGCCACAAGGGGGCTGGACGAGCAGTACTTC.

This clonotype appeared a few times. The V gene is TRBV21-1, the J gene TRBJ2-1; TRBD2 is the table's D call, not checked against the DNA. TRBV21-1 has pseudogene status. This CDR3 comprises 17 residues. The CDR3 reads CASSKVLARSSYNEQFF. In DNA, the CDR3 is TGTGCCAGCAGCAAGGTACTAGCCCGGAGCTCCTACAATGAGCAGTTCTTC.

V and J are TRBV20-1 and TRBJ1-3; the D is unclear. V was trimmed by 4 bases and J by 0 bases, leaving 13 bases between them. Germline V gene data show CDR1 as DFQATT and CDR2 as SNEGSKA (reference sequence). The CDR3 loop spans 15 amino acids. The DNA of the CDR3 is TGCAGTGCTATAGGCAGGAGCATCTCTGGAAACACCATATATTTT. As protein: CSAIGRSISGNTIYF.